These 29 T cell receptor beta chains were sequenced from one sample in a study of T-cell memory formation after mild COVID-19. Each CDR3 protein gets one entry after TCRdb re-called the 5' RACE reads with MiXCR. The table lists roughly 350,000 distinct CDR3 sequences, around 13% of them singletons. Sequenced: PBMCs or a T cell subset sorted from them (not recorded which). The receptors shown here come from a young man who had mild COVID-19 (a few samples of this study predate the infection). Cell type and time point are not known.

This clonotype appeared a single time. The rearrangement links TRBV7-2 to TRBJ1-1; 7 nucleotides agree with TRBD1. CDR3 length equals 14 residues. V was clipped by 7 bases and J by 1 base; unmatched bases: 6. Germline lookup yields CDR1 SGHTA and CDR2 FQGNSA. The CDR3 coding sequence is TGTGCCAGCACCCGACAGGGCCCGAACACTGAAGCTTTCTTT. Protein: CASTRQGPNTEAFF.

On this clonotype itself: Likely a read error: the CDR3 ends without its conserved phenylalanine or tryptophan. The chain couples TRBV9 to TRBJ2-3, with 7 bases matching TRBD2. The CDR3 runs 16 residues. Germline CDR1 is SGDLS and CDR2 is YYNGEE. The J segment lost 2 bases and the V segment lost 0 bases, leaving 6 bases of the junction unmatched. CDR3 DNA: TGTGCCAGCAGCGTAGGGGTAGCGGGTTTCACAGATACGCAGTATTCT. Protein sequence: CASSVGVAGFTDTQYS.

The table lists this clonotype with a few counts. V is TRBV2 and J is TRBJ1-1, with D unresolved. Germline V gives CDR1 SNHLY, CDR2 FYNNEI. The V gene lost 6 bases and the J gene lost 3 bases, with 14 bases spanning the gap. The CDR3 loop spans 14 amino acids. This CDR3 is CASSPSGSYTEAFF. CDR3 sequence (DNA): TGTGCCAGCAGCCCATCCGGGTCTTACACTGAAGCTTTCTTT.

This chain uses TRBV20-1 with TRBJ2-5; the match to TRBD2 covers 10 bases. This CDR3 region has 16 residues. Germline V gene sequence: CDR1 DFQATT, CDR2 SNEGSKA (reference sequence). V was pared by 0 bases and J by 4 bases, with 8 bases of the junction left unmatched. Here the CDR3 DNA reads TGCAGTGCTAGAGATAGGCTAGCGGGGGACCCAGAGACCCAGTACTTC. It codes for CSARDRLAGDPETQYF.

This clonotype has only a few counts. V gene TRBV2 combines with J gene TRBJ2-1; no reliable D call. The CDR3 contains 13 residues. V lost 6 bases and J lost 6, with 12 bases in between. From germline, CDR1 is SNHLY and CDR2 FYNNEI. CDR3: CASSARMANEQFF. CDR3 in DNA: TGTGCCAGCAGCGCTAGAATGGCCAATGAGCAGTTCTTC.

V is TRBV2 and J is TRBJ2-5; D is possibly TRBD2 (7 bases). Trimming removed 4 bases from V and 5 bases from J, with 11 bases in between. The germline V gene has CDR1 SNHLY and CDR2 FYNNEI. The CDR3 has 13 residues. In nucleotides, the CDR3 is TGTGCCAGCAGTGGACGGGGGGCCGAGACCCAGTACTTC. It yields the protein CASSGRGAETQYF.

The sample holds many counts of this clonotype. The chain employs TRBV5-1 and TRBJ2-2; D gene ambiguous. This CDR3 spans 12 amino acids. Per the germline V gene, CDR1 is SGHRS and CDR2 is YFSETQ. V was cut by 1 base and J by 8 bases, with 6 bases left in between. CDR3 sequence reads: CASSLLSGELFF. As DNA, the CDR3 is TGCGCCAGCAGCTTGTTATCGGGGGAGCTGTTTTTT.

In this sample, this clonotype turned up many times. The chain recombines TRBV5-6 with TRBJ2-5, with TRBD1 as a possible D gene (5 bases). CDR3 size: 13 residues. The V and J ends lost 6 bases and 7 bases respectively, with 16 bases between them. Germline lookup yields CDR1 SGHDT and CDR2 YYEEEE. The CDR3 here is CASTRIGDGTQYF. The CDR3 DNA reads as TGTGCCAGCACCCGTATAGGGGATGGGACCCAGTACTTC.

V is TRBV15 and J is TRBJ2-1; possibly TRBD1 for D (5 bases). The CDR3 covers 13 residues. The germline gives CDR1 LNHNV, CDR2 YYDKDF (reference sequence). V lost 1 base, J lost 8 bases, and 9 bases lay in between. The CDR3 DNA follows: TGTGCCACCAGCAGAGCTCTACAGGATGAGCAGTTCTTC. Its translation is CATSRALQDEQFF.

This clonotype was picked up a small number of times. The CDR3 DNA is TGTGCCAGCAGCTCCCTCCTAGCGGGGGACACAGATACGCAGTATTTT. It codes for CASSSLLAGDTDTQYF. The chain has TRBV7-8 and TRBJ2-3; TRBD2 aligns across 10 bases. The CDR3 totals 16 residues. The V gene's germline CDR1 is SGHVS and CDR2 FQNEAQ. Trimming at V came to 4 bases and at J to 2 bases, leaving 6 bases not matched to a gene.

J is TRBJ2-1 and V is TRBV15; a weak D match, TRBD2 (5 bases). Germline CDR1 reads LNHNV; CDR2 reads YYDKDF (reference sequence). Deletions cut 3 bases from V and 5 bases from J, with 11 bases between. The CDR3 runs to 14 residues. The CDR3 DNA reads TGTGCCACCAGCAGGAGGACTGGAGACAATGAGCAGTTCTTC. Encoded protein: CATSRRTGDNEQFF.

This clonotype was observed a few times. The chain combines TRBV7-9 with TRBJ2-1; D possibly corresponds to TRBD2 (5 bases). The CDR3 is made up of 16 amino acids. From germline, CDR1 is SEHNR and CDR2 FQNEAQ (reference sequence). V dropped 5 bases and J dropped 2 bases, with 16 bases sitting between them. CDR3 DNA: TGTGCCAGCAGCCCCCCTAGGAGCGGAGCCTACAATGAGCAGTTCTTC. It translates to CASSPPRSGAYNEQFF.

The rearrangement joins TRBV20-1 to TRBJ2-7; D gene unclear. Germline V lookup: CDR1 DFQATT, CDR2 SNEGSKA (reference sequence). The CDR3 runs to 12 residues. V dropped 3 bases and J dropped 3 bases, with 9 bases sitting between them. CDR3 amino acids: CSARGRVYEQYV. The CDR3 coding sequence is TGCAGTGCTAGGGGCCGGGTCTACGAGCAGTACGTC.

The rearrangement links TRBV6-1 to TRBJ2-1, with D hard to call. This CDR3 has 15 residues. Germline-derived CDR1 and CDR2 are MNHNS and SASEGT. Trimming shortened V by 7 bases and J by 0 bases, and 13 bases separated the two germline ends. CDR3 sequence reads: CASIAGFGSYNEQFF. The CDR3 DNA reads as TGTGCCAGCATTGCCGGATTCGGCTCCTACAATGAGCAGTTCTTC.

This sequence joins TRBV5-1 and TRBJ2-3; D not resolved. The CDR3 has 15 amino acids. CDR1 is SGHRS and CDR2 is YFSETQ in the germline V gene. Trimming removed 0 bases from V and 3 bases from J, with 11 bases in between. The CDR3 region is CASSLEQMSTDTQYF. CDR3 nucleotide sequence: TGCGCCAGCAGCTTGGAGCAGATGAGTACAGATACGCAGTATTTT.

The chain uses TRBV15 and TRBJ2-6; 8 positions agree with TRBD1. This CDR3 contains 19 residues. Germline lookup yields CDR1 LNHNV and CDR2 YYDKDF (reference sequence). The V segment lost 3 bases and the J segment 2 bases; nucleotides outside the gene matches: 12. The chain's CDR3 is CATSSLFSGQVPGANVLTF. Written as DNA, the CDR3 is TGTGCCACCAGCAGCCTATTTTCGGGACAGGTCCCTGGGGCCAACGTCCTGACTTTC.

CDR3 sequence: CASSIVADSNQPQHF. The CDR3 nucleotides are TGTGCCAGTAGTATAGTAGCGGATAGCAATCAGCCCCAGCATTTT. The chain uses TRBV19 and TRBJ1-5; D not certain. With 1 base removed from V and 0 bases from J, the gap between germline ends came to 7 bases. Germline V gives CDR1 LNHDA, CDR2 SQIVND (reference sequence). This CDR3 has 15 amino acids.

This clonotype was counted between two and nine times. V gene TRBV27 combines with J gene TRBJ1-5; no definite D call. With 2 bases removed from V and 5 bases from J, the gap between germline ends came to 7 bases. Looked up from germline, CDR1 is MNHEY and CDR2 is SMNVEV (reference sequence). The CDR3 is 13 amino acids. CDR3: CASSLQEDQPQHF. CDR3 nucleotides: TGTGCCAGCAGTTTACAGGAAGATCAGCCCCAGCATTTT.

The CDR3 DNA sequence: TGCAGTGCTAGTGCGTCACTAGCGGGGAAGGTCGAGCAGTACTTC. The encoded protein is CSASASLAGKVEQYF. V is TRBV20-1 and J is TRBJ2-7, with 10 bases fitting TRBD2. The germline V gene has CDR1 DFQATT and CDR2 SNEGSKA (reference sequence). The CDR3 spans 15 residues. The V gene end was trimmed by 3 bases and the J gene end by 6 bases; junction bases not matched to a gene: 11.

The J gene is TRBJ1-1, the V gene TRBV27, with 7 bases lining up with TRBD1. Germline CDR1 MNHEY, CDR2 SMNVEV (reference sequence). This CDR3 comprises 13 residues. V lost 5 bases, J lost 5 bases, and 5 bases stayed unmatched. Here the CDR3 reads CASSKTGRTEAFF. The CDR3 nucleotides read TGTGCCAGCAGTAAGACAGGGAGGACTGAAGCTTTCTTT.

V gene TRBV10-1 combines with J gene TRBJ2-6, with D possibly TRBD1 on 6 matching bases. Germline CDR1 and CDR2: WNHNN and SYGVQD (reference sequence). CDR3 length equals 18 residues. V lost 9 bases and J 2 bases, leaving 23 bases between the germline ends. The CDR3 loop reads CARPFHREKLAGANVLTF. The CDR3 DNA sequence: TGCGCCAGACCATTTCACAGGGAGAAACTTGCTGGGGCCAACGTCCTGACTTTC.

This clonotype was observed a handful of times. The V and J genes are TRBV20-1 and TRBJ2-7; 12 nucleotides match TRBD1. Germline CDR1 is DFQATT and CDR2 is SNEGSKA (reference sequence). The CDR3 sequence is 20 residues long. The J segment lost 2 bases and the V segment lost 3 bases, leaving 20 bases of the junction unmatched. The CDR3 DNA reads as TGCAGTGCTAGGTCGATCGCCCGGGACAGGGGGCAATTTCTCCCCTACGAGCAGTACTTC. Translation gives CSARSIARDRGQFLPYEQYF.

The chain employs TRBV20-1 and TRBJ2-7; 8 nucleotides match TRBD1. CDR3 length: 14 amino acids. V dropped 3 bases and J dropped 5; count of bases not matched to a gene: 9. Germline assignment: CDR1 DFQATT and CDR2 SNEGSKA (reference sequence). The CDR3 loop is CSARALDRGHEQYV. DNA of the CDR3: TGCAGTGCTAGGGCACTAGACAGGGGCCACGAGCAGTACGTC.

V usage is TRBV12-3 or TRBV12-4 and J usage is TRBJ2-2; 10 bases map to TRBD2. CDR3 size: 16 residues. The trim removed 1 base at V and 6 bases at J, leaving 5 bases unmatched. The CDR3 coding sequence is TGTGCCAGCAGTTTAGGCCCCGGGACTAGCGCCGGGGAGCTGTTTTTT. Its translation is CASSLGPGTSAGELFF.

This clonotype has only a few counts. This chain connects TRBV10-3 to TRBJ2-2; a weak D match, TRBD1 (6 bases). The CDR3 contains 16 residues. Germline values: CDR1 ENHRY, CDR2 SYGVKD. V was clipped by 2 bases and J by 2 bases, with 12 bases between them. The CDR3 nucleotides are TGTGCCATCAGTGAGCTGGGGACAACAAACACCGGGGAGCTGTTTTTT. Its protein is CAISELGTTNTGELFF.

This clonotype occurred many times. The chain carries TRBV5-1 and TRBJ2-2, with TRBD1 as a possible D gene (5 bases). The CDR3 is 15 residues long. Between the trimmed V and J ends, which lost 1 base and 1 base, there was a span of 8 bases. Looked up from germline, CDR1 is SGHRS and CDR2 is YFSETQ. The DNA for the CDR3 is TGCGCCAGCAGCTTGAAAGGACAGAACACCGGGGAGCTGTTTTTT. Translation: CASSLKGQNTGELFF.

The gene calls are TRBV27 and TRBJ2-7; 7 positions match TRBD1. The V segment lost 4 bases and the J segment 2 bases; nucleotides outside the gene matches: 8. Germline CDR1 reads MNHEY; CDR2 reads SMNVEV (reference sequence). The CDR3 runs to 15 residues. DNA of the CDR3: TGTGCCAGCAGTTCGGACTGGGACAGAGCCTACGAGCAGTACTTC. Translating gives CASSSDWDRAYEQYF.

This clonotype was detected only a few times. CDR3 loop: CASSYSIAGVGYTF. The CDR3 nucleotides are TGTGCCAGCAGTTACTCGATCGCAGGGGTTGGCTACACCTTC. The chain uses TRBV6-2 or TRBV6-3 and TRBJ1-2; maybe TRBD1 (6 bases). CDR3 length: 14 residues. In germline, CDR1 is MNHEY, CDR2 SVGEGT. The V end lost 0 bases, the J end lost 7 bases, and 12 bases lay between the germline ends.

This chain links TRBV24-1 with TRBJ2-3; D possibly corresponds to TRBD2 (6 bases). V lost 4 bases and J 2 bases, leaving 18 bases between the germline ends. In germline, CDR1 is KGHDR, CDR2 SFDVKD. CDR3 size: 17 residues. DNA of the CDR3: TGTGCCACCAGTGACGATAGCGGAAAGTCGCACACAGATACGCAGTATTTT. Translation gives CATSDDSGKSHTDTQYF.